This T cell receptor (beta chain) was sequenced for a study of T cells in women clearing cervical HPV infection. The germline V gene encodes CDR1 LNHDA and CDR2 SQIVND (reference sequence). The CDR3 consists of 15 residues. Average input was about 1.2 ug genomic DNA for immunoSEQ TCR beta CDR3 amplification. Clones were sequenced by immunoSEQ multiplex PCR, and TCRdb holds only the in-frame ones, with some missing. The listing records 28,000 or so clones. All participants had a single incident cervical HPV16 infection, and prevalent HPV16 infections were excluded. As regards this clone: The read gets to within 3 residues of the CDR3 end, and the germline J gene fills in the rest.

This chain connects TRBV19 to TRBJ2-3; D is perhaps TRBD2 (6 bases). The TCR comes from a woman between 18 and 75 years old with a cervical HPV16 infection that either progressed to CIN3+ or cleared (not recorded which). The source material was blood buffy coat. The CDR3 protein is CASSPRDSGSETQYF. The part of the CDR3 DNA that was read is TGTGCCAGTAGCCCTCGGGACTCCGGGAGTGAGACG.